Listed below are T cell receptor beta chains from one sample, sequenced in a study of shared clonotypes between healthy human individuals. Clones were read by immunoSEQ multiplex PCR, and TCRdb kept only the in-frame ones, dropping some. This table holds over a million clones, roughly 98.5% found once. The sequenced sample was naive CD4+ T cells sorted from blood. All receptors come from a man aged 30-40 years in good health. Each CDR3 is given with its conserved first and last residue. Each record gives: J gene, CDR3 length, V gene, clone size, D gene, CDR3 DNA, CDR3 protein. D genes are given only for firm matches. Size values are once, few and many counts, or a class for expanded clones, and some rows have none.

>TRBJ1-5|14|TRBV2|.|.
TGTGCCAGCAGTTCCGGCAGGGTCAATCAGCCCCAGCATTTT
CASSSGRVNQPQHF
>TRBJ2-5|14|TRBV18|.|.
TGTGCCAGCTCACCACCAGCTCAGCGAGAGACCCAGTACTTC
CASSPPAQRETQYF
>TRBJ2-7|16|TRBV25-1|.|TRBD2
TGTGCCAGCAGTGAAAGGGGACTAGCGGAGACCTACGAGCAGTACTTC
CASSERGLAETYEQYF
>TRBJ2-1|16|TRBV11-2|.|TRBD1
TGTGCCAGCAGCTTAGCCGGGACAGGGGTCTACAATGAGCAGTTCTTC
CASSLAGTGVYNEQFF
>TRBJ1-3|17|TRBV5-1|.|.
TGCGCCAGCAGCTTGGGGCAGGGAGGCTCCTCTGGAAACACCATATATTTT
CASSLGQGGSSGNTIYF
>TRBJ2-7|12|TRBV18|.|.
TGTGCCAGCTCAACCCTGTCCTACGAGCAGTACTTC
CASSTLSYEQYF
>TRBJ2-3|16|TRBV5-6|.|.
TGTGCCAGCAGCCTCCCCCTGGCAGGACATCGGGATACGCAGTATTTT
CASSLPLAGHRDTQYF
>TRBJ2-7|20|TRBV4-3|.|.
TGCGCCAGCAACCGCCCCTTTCAATTATCGGGACGGAGATCTTCCTACGAGCAGTACTTC
CASNRPFQLSGRRSSYEQYF
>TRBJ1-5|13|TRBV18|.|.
TGTGCCAGCTCACCCGATCGGGGTCAGCCCCAGCATTTT
CASSPDRGQPQHF
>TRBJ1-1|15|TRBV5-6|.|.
TGTGCCAGCAGCTTGGAGGTTGCGGGGAACACTGAAGCTTTCTTT
CASSLEVAGNTEAFF
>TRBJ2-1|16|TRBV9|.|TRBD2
TGTGCCAGCAGCCCCGGGGGAGGGGCGCGGGTCGATGAGCAGTTCTTC
CASSPGGGARVDEQFF
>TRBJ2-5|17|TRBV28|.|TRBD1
TGTGCCAGCAGGCCCATCACCGGGACAGGGGGGATAGAGACCCAGTACTTC
CASRPITGTGGIETQYF
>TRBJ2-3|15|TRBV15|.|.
TGTGCCACCAGCAGTAGAGGACTTCTCACAGATACGCAGTATTTT
CATSSRGLLTDTQYF
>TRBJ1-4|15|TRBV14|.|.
TGTGCCAGCAGGAGGGGGGGCCCTGTGGAAGGAAAACTGTTTTTT
CASRRGGPVEGKLFF
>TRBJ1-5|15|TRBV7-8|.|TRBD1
TGTGCCAGCAGCCCAACAGGGGGTCGAAATCAGCCCCAGCATTTT
CASSPTGGRNQPQHF
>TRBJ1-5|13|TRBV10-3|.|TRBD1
TGTGCCATCAGGGGCACAGGGGGGGAGCCCCAGCATTTT
CAIRGTGGEPQHF
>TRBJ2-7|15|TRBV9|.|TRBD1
TGTGCCAGCAGCGCTCAGGGGGCTAGCTCCTACGAGCAGTACTTC
CASSAQGASSYEQYF
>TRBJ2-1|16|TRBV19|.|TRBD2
TGTGCCAGTAGTATCAGACTAGCGGGAGCACGGAATGAGCAGTTCTTC
CASSIRLAGARNEQFF
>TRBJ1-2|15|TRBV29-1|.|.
TGCAGCGTTGAAGATGGGGAGTTTTGGAATTATGGCTACACCTTC
CSVEDGEFWNYGYTF
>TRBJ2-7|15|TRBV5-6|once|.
TGTGCCAGCAGCTCTTACGGGCCACGAATCTACGAGCAGTACTTC
CASSSYGPRIYEQYF
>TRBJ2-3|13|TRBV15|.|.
TGTGCCACCAGGCCCAATGGAGCAGATACGCAGTATTTT
CATRPNGADTQYF
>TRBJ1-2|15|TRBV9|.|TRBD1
TGTGCCAGCAGCGTAGTGACAGGGGGGAACTATGGCTACACCTTC
CASSVVTGGNYGYTF
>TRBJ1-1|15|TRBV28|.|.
TGTGCCAGCATCCCTGGGGCTGGACAGAACACTGAAGCTTTCTTT
CASIPGAGQNTEAFF
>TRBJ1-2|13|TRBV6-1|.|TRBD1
TGTGCCAGCAATCGACAGGGTGGCGGGGGCTACACCTTC
CASNRQGGGGYTF
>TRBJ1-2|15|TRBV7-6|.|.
TGTGCCAGCAGCTTAGTTCCCGACTCGGGATATGGCTACACCTTC
CASSLVPDSGYGYTF
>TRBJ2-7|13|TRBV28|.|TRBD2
TGTGCCAGCAGTTTAGGGGGGGGCTACGAGCAGTACTTC
CASSLGGGYEQYF
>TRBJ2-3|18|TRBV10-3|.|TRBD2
TGTGCCATCAGTCGACGACTAGCGGGAGCAGCAGCCGCAGATACGCAGTATTTT
CAISRRLAGAAAADTQYF
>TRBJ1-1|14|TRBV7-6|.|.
TGTGCCAGCAGCCTTTTTAGAGGGGAGACTGAAGCTTTCTTT
CASSLFRGETEAFF
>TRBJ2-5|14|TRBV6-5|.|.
TGTGCCAGCAGTTACTCGGGAGGCTCAGAGACCCAGTACTTC
CASSYSGGSETQYF
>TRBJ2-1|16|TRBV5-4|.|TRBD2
TGTGCCAGCAGCTCCCAGACTAGCGTGAGGTACAATGAGCAGTTCTTC
CASSSQTSVRYNEQFF
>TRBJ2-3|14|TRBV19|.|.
TGTGCCAGTACATATAGCGGAGGCACAGATACGCAGTATTTT
CASTYSGGTDTQYF
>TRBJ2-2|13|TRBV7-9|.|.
TGTGCCAGCAGCCGAGAAAACACCGGGGAGCTGTTTTTT
CASSRENTGELFF
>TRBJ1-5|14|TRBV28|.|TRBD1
TGTGCCAGCAGTTCAGACAGGGGGAGACAGCCCCAGCATTTT
CASSSDRGRQPQHF
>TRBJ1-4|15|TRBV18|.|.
TGTGCCAGCTCACCTGAGTTGCCGACTAATGAAAAACTGTTTTTT
CASSPELPTNEKLFF
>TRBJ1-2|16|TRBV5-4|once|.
TGTGCCAGCAGCTTGGGCCCCAGATTAGCTAACTATGGCTACACCTTC
CASSLGPRLANYGYTF
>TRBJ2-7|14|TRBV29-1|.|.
TGCAGCGTTGGGGGGAAGGGCCGGTCCTACGAGCAGTACTTC
CSVGGKGRSYEQYF
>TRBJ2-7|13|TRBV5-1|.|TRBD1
TGCGCCAGCGCGGGGCAGGGGGCAGGAGAGCAGTACTTC
CASAGQGAGEQYF
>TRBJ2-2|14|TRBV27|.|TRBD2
TGTGCCAGCAGTTCGGGGGGGGTGGCCGGGGAGCTGTTTTTT
CASSSGGVAGELFF
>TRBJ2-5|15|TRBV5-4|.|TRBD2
TGTGCCAGCAGCTTGTCCTCCGGGACTAGTGAGACCCAGTACTTC
CASSLSSGTSETQYF
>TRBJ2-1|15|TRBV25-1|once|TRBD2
TGTGCCAGCGGCCCACTAGCGGGAGGGCCCGGTGAGCAGTTCTTC
CASGPLAGGPGEQFF
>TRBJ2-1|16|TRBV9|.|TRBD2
TGTGCCAGCAGCTTGAGACTAGCGGGCCCCTACAATGAGCAGTTCTTC
CASSLRLAGPYNEQFF
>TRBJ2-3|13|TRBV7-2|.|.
TGTGCCAGCGGAACGGGAGCGTCAGATACGCAGTATTTT
CASGTGASDTQYF
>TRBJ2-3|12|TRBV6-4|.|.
TGTGCCAGCAGTGACGGCTCAGATACGCAGTATTTT
CASSDGSDTQYF
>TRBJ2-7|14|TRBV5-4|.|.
TGTGCCAGCAGCTTAGGGGGGACCTCCTACGAGCAGTACTTC
CASSLGGTSYEQYF
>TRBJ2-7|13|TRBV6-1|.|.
TGTGCCAGCAGCACCAGGGGTGACTACGAGCAGTACTTC
CASSTRGDYEQYF
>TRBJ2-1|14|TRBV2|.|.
TGTGCCAGCCGTACCGGGACTGGATACAATGAGCAGTTCTTC
CASRTGTGYNEQFF
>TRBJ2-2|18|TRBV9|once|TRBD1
TGTGCCAGCAGCGTTCAACATTGGACAGGGGGGAACACCGGGGAGCTGTTTTTT
CASSVQHWTGGNTGELFF
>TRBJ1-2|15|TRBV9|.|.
TGTGCCAGCAGCGTAGGAAGTACAACCTTTGATGGCTACACCTTC
CASSVGSTTFDGYTF
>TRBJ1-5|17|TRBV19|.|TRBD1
TGTGCCAGTAGTATTGACAGGGGTGCACTCGCCTATCAGCCCCAGCATTTT
CASSIDRGALAYQPQHF
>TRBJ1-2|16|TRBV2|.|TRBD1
TGTGCCAGCAGACCAAGGGGGCCGTCACCTAACTATGGCTACACCTTC
CASRPRGPSPNYGYTF
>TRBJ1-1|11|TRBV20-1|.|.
TGCAGTGCTAGAAAGGTCCGGGAAGCTTTCTTT
CSARKVREAFF
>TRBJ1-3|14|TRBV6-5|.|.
TGTGCCAGCAGTTTTGGAGACTCTGGAAACACCATATATTTT
CASSFGDSGNTIYF
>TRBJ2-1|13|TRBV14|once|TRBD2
TGTGCCAGCTCGCGGGAGTCCTACAATGAGCAGTTCTTC
CASSRESYNEQFF
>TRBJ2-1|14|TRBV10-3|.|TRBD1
TGTGCCATCAGGAGGGACAGAAACTACAATGAGCAGTTCTTC
CAIRRDRNYNEQFF
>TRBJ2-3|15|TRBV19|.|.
TGTGCCAGTAGTCTACGGGAGTCCGGCACAGATACGCAGTATTTT
CASSLRESGTDTQYF
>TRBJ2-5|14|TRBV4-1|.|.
TGCGCCAGCAGCCAAGCCCCCGATGGTGAGACCCAGTACTTC
CASSQAPDGETQYF
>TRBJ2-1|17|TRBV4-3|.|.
TGCGCCAGCAGCCAAGCTCGAACAGGGAGCTCCTACAATGAGCAGTTCTTC
CASSQARTGSSYNEQFF
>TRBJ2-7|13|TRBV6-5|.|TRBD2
TGTGCCAGCCACGGGGGGGGTTCGTACGAGCAGTACTTC
CASHGGGSYEQYF